This T cell receptor (beta chain) was recovered during a study of cytomegalovirus exposure and HLA in healthy donors (dated by TCRdb to 2016 to 2017). Notes on the research overall: An earlier analysis of under 600 of the donors reported about 250 Gb of sequence data and some 120 million unique TCR beta sequences from roughly 180 million T cells. Approximately 310 gigabases of sequencing data and approximately 85 million unique TCR sequences were included in an early release covering about 600 HLA-typed donors. Among the 398 genotyped donors, about 83% belonged to the genetic ancestry cluster associated with self-reported Caucasian donors. The study aimed to test whether cataloging public T cell receptors could reveal signatures of past pathogen exposure. Using immunosequencing, the study profiled T cell repertoires from some 670 subjects and related those repertoires to cytomegalovirus serostatus. A separate validation cohort of roughly 110 different subjects was used in addition to the 666-subject first cohort. The study combined high-throughput TCR immunosequencing, statistical association of individual TCRs with disease status, and machine learning to predict cytomegalovirus infection status. To study patterns of TCR occurrence, a later analysis re-analyzed previously published TCR beta repertoires from around 670 donors and added high-resolution HLA genotyping. Rather than drawing on any new phenotypic data, the later analysis identified candidate immune exposures from TCR beta sequences and the way those sequences occurred across donors. An earlier analysis of 500 to 750 of the donors applied high-throughput TCR beta sequencing to assess whether each TCR beta V gene segment acted as functional or pseudogenic. Donor age, sex, ethnicity and CMV serostatus were compiled together with the repertoire data. A later genetic analysis took genome-wide SNP genotypes for about three fifths of the 666 donors and used that subset as a discovery cohort. Every discovery cohort repertoire had been produced on one sequencing platform. Both class I and class II loci were covered by HLA typing, at four-digit resolution. Typing coverage differed by locus: A, B, C, DRB1 and DQB1 were typed in about 620-630 donors, DQA1 in 522, DPA1 in around 600, and DPB1 in 400 to 480. Because of strong linkage in the cohort, five DR-DQ haplotypes were treated as single units for association and clustering. Among roughly 370 genotyped donors of the cohort, an average of around 240,000 unique TCR beta nucleotide sequences were sequenced per donor, about a sixth of them non-productive.

Comment on this clone: Its antigen remains unidentified. No qualities accompany the bases; no much larger clone lies one base away.

The cohort consisted of more than 650 healthy bone marrow donors. At the time of sampling, every cohort member was nominally healthy, though immune exposures that went unrecorded were likely present. The donor tested CMV seropositive and was one of the 289 seropositive cohort members. Every donor gave a peripheral blood sample, and the peripheral blood mononuclear cells from that sample were used for TCR beta sequencing. The Qiagen DNeasy Blood Extraction Kit was used to extract genomic DNA from the blood cell samples. The trim is 4 bases for V and 11 bases for J, with a gap of 14 bases between the germline ends. The CDR3 goes from the cysteine to the phenylalanine over 12 residues. Only CDR3 DNA is held: 36 bases, read in frame from base 1. As encoded in the germline V gene, CDR1 is MDHEN while CDR2 is SYDVKM. Libraries were built with the immunoSEQ multiplex PCR assay. For the multiplex PCR, a mixture combining 60 forward primers for TCR Vbeta segments and 13 reverse primers for TCR Jbeta segments was used. The CDR3 region of rearranged TCR beta genes was amplified from genomic DNA by a multiplex PCR assay. On the Illumina HiSeq System, the amplified TCR beta libraries were sequenced as 87-base-pair reads. Regarding the original processing steps: In a later analysis, around 80 million unique TCR beta chains were counted across the roughly 610 repertoires, and roughly 10 million of these chains were shared by at least two donors. Raw reads were error-corrected and collapsed into unique sequences with a nearest-neighbor algorithm that merged closely related sequences to remove PCR and sequencing errors. V, D and J gene segments were assigned by aligning CDR3 sequences to IMGT reference sequences. For a sequence to be retained, a match of at least six nucleotides to both a V gene segment and a J gene segment was required. A rearrangement was called productive if the CDR3 had no stop codons and remained in frame with V and J, and every other rearrangement was called non-productive. Following IMGT convention, CDR3 was defined as the stretch from the second conserved V-encoded cysteine to the conserved J-encoded phenylalanine. Sequences without an unambiguous match to a single V gene segment were excluded from the earlier analysis of 587 of the donors. An earlier analysis of roughly 590 of the donors called V segments functional above 56.7% productive rearrangements and segregating when the between-donor standard deviation exceeded 5%. To diagnose cytomegalovirus status from the catalog of TCR beta chain sequences, a statistical classification framework was built. V and J gene assignment, in a later analysis, came from comparing TCR nucleotide sequences with IMGT/GENE-DB human TR gene sequences. In a later analysis, CDR3 sequences and most-parsimonious VDJ recombination scenarios were assigned using the TCRdist pipeline. In a later analysis, each TCR beta chain was defined by its CDR3 amino acid sequence together with its V-gene family, and reads lacking a unique V-gene family were excluded. To address suspected cross-contamination and a sequencing artifact, a later analysis removed some 620 highly shared, low-generation-probability nucleotide sequences. In a later analysis, a clonal expansion index for each public chain was calculated from normalized within-repertoire ranks of inferred template counts. In a later analysis, generation probabilities were computed with a VDJ recombination model fitted to out-of-frame rearrangements, and the resulting probabilities were checked against IGoR. In a later analysis, hypergeometric tests were used to score TCR-TCR, TCR-HLA and TCR-CMV co-occurrence, with a repertoire-size bias correction applied to TCR pairs. To estimate false discovery rates, a later analysis permuted the HLA or CMV assignments 20 times. In a later analysis, co-occurring TCRs were grouped using DBSCAN, with TCRdist sequence similarity added in when clustering inside HLA-allele-positive subsets. Co-occurrence clustering excluded repertoires with fewer than 30,000 or more than 120,000 public chains, plus five with anomalous nucleotide sharing. Drawn from immuneACCESS, this table holds only the in-frame rearrangements with V and J called that TCRdb kept. Clones are partly lost; checked studies trace under half to an unresolved V gene and leave the rest unexplained. That table furnishes V, J and clone size, whereas the DNA furnished D and trimming. This sample holds 200,000 or so clones; 78% were observed only once. Approximately 6% of the sample rests with the top ten.

Overall study results and their limits: The cohort was sequenced for TCR beta chains only, and without alpha or paired-chain data the features that could be detected were limited. Strong co-occurrence of HLA alleles, especially DR and DQ, made assigning TCR associations to individual alleles difficult. A later genetic analysis associated a missense DCLRE1C variant with V-gene and J-gene trimming of TCR beta chains, and an independent cohort replicated the association. Because some donors lacked HLA typing at each locus, the association tests relied only on the typed subset. Most CMV-associated TCR beta chains appeared to be HLA-restricted in a later analysis, and the HLA associations seemed to be driven largely by CMV exposure. A later analysis reported that several top co-occurrence clusters appeared linked to parvovirus B19, influenza, CMV and Epstein-Barr virus. A later genetic analysis reported fewer N-insertions in productive TCRs among donors in an Asian-associated ancestry cluster than the roughly 700-donor mean. In a later analysis, HLA-associated TCR beta chains showed more clonal expansion and lower generation probabilities than non-associated chains that were equally common. According to the authors, the approach could potentially be generalized to other disease states and immunological phenotypes. At a false discovery rate of 0.05, a later analysis linked about 17,000 TCR beta sequences to specific HLA alleles. Because counts were too low, approximately 15 rarely observed V segments, including chromosome 9 orphons, were excluded from the earlier analysis of around 640 of the donors. Cytomegalovirus status was reported to be diagnosed by the classifier with high specificity and sensitivity in both the original and validation cohorts. Linkage disequilibrium might explain the correlated functional status among segregating V segments, but an unknown experimental factor could not be ruled out. A further reported finding was that TCR beta sequences accurately predicted the HLA-A and HLA-B alleles for most subjects in the first cohort. A few of the identified cytomegalovirus-associated TCR beta chains were confirmed in vitro to be specific for cytomegalovirus antigens. For the cohort, immune exposure information was limited to CMV serostatus. Sequencing depth was assumed to be roughly uniform across donors in the presence/absence analyses, though that assumption may not hold. Because the 87-base-pair reads could not distinguish some IMGT-functional V segments, including TRBV6-2 and TRBV6-3, those segments were excluded. A group of highly shared sequence variants was considered likely to be a technical artifact of the sequencing pipeline. In an earlier analysis of 587 of the donors, most TCR beta V segments appeared in productive rearrangements about 87% or about 30% of the time, broadly matching IMGT annotations. Most TCR sequences were seen in very few donors, while some public TCRs were found in many individuals. A later analysis found that TCR association rates varied across HLA loci, with DRB1 alleles showing the most associated TCRs and HLA-C alleles the fewest. The study listed approximately 150 TCR beta chains as associated with cytomegalovirus.

The sample was PBMCs. This clonotype was sampled from a woman aged 25 to 39 in good health and CMV-seropositive. This chain is built from TRBV28 and TRBJ1-1; the D gene is perhaps TRBD1, on 6 matching bases. The CDR3 reads CASSSQGREAFF. The nucleotide sequence reads TGTGCCAGCAGTTCCCAGGGGCGGGAGGCTTTCTTT.